This T cell receptor (beta chain) was captured in a study of spatial heterogeneity in lung cancer. TCRdb reprocessed the 5' RACE reads with MiXCR, giving one entry per CDR3 protein. The sample holds over 9,500 distinct CDR3 sequences, roughly 4% seen once. This clonotype is medium-sized. Found in a library prepared for alpha chains, this beta chain is an off-target read, and its abundance has little meaning. Deletions cut 4 bases from V and 8 bases from J, with 6 bases between. CDR3 length: 11 amino acids. Time point of the sample: sample taken at primary tumor resection. Unsorted samples of tumor, nontumor lung or frozen PBMC had their whole RNA sequenced. The 65 or so donors had untreated early-stage non-small cell lung cancer.

Sequencing was performed on normal lung tissue next to the tumor, taken at surgery. This TCR derives from a male donor with early-stage non-small cell lung cancer. This chain uses TRBV12-3 or TRBV12-4 with TRBJ2-1; D gene ambiguous. The CDR3 sequence: CASSSVDEQFF. In DNA, the CDR3 is TGTGCCAGCAGTTCTGTCGATGAGCAGTTCTTC.